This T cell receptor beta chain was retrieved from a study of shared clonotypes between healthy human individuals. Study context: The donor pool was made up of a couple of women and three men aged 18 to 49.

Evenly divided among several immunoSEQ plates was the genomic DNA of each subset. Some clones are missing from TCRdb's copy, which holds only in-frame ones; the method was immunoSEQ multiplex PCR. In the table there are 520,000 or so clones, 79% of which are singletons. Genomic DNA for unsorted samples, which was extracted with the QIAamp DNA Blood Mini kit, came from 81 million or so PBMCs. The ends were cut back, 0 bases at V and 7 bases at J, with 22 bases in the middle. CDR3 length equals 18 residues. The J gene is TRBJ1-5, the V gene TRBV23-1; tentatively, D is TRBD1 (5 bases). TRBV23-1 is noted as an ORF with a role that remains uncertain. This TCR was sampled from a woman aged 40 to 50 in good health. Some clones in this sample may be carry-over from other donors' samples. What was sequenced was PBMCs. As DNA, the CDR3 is TGCGCCAGCAGTCAATCTTTCCAGGGATTCCGCACCCCCCAGCCCCAGCATTTT. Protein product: CASSQSFQGFRTPQPQHF.